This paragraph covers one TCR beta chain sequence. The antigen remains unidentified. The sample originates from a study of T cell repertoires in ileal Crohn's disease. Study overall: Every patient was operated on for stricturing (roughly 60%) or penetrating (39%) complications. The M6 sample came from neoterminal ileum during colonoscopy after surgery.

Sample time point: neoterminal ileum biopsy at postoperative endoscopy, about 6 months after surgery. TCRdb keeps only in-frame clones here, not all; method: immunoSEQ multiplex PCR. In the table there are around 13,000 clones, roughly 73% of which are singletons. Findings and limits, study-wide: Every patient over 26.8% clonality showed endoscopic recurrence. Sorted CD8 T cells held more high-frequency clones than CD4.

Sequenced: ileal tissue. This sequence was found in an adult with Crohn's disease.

The CDR3 region is CASSLEGLLGDTF. CDR3 DNA sequence: TGTGCCAGCAGCTTAGAAGGACTCCTTGGGGACACCTTC. This chain connects TRBV7-9 to TRBJ1-2; D gene ambiguous. V shed 1 base and J shed 12 bases, with 15 bases lying between them. Per the germline V gene, CDR1 is SEHNR and CDR2 is FQNEAQ (reference sequence). The CDR3 has 13 amino acids.